A selection of T cell receptor beta chains follows, all from one sample in a study of T-cell memory formation after mild COVID-19. A single record per CDR3 protein comes from TCRdb applying MiXCR to the 5' RACE reads. Of over 400,000 distinct CDR3 sequences in the sample, less than 25% were seen once. Sequencing was done on a sample of PBMCs or a T cell subset sorted from them (not recorded which). The receptors here all came from an adult woman who had mild COVID-19 (a few samples of this study predate the infection). Cell type and time point are not known. CDR3s include the opening cysteine and the closing phenylalanine or tryptophan. Each record gives: D gene, J gene, V gene, clone size, CDR3 protein, CDR3 DNA. A D gene is named only where the DNA matches it firmly. Clone size is shown for a subset of rows, as once, few, many or a class of expanded clone.

D gene: TRBD1
J gene: TRBJ2-7
V gene: TRBV5-1
clone size: few
CDR3 protein: CASSFLDRVTYEQYF
CDR3 DNA: TGCGCCAGCAGCTTCCTGGACAGGGTTACCTACGAGCAGTACTTC

D gene: TRBD1
J gene: TRBJ1-2
V gene: TRBV6-5
clone size: NA
CDR3 protein: CASSYGSGQGLNYGYTF
CDR3 DNA: TGTGCCAGCAGTTACGGATCCGGACAGGGACTTAACTATGGCTACACCTTC

D gene: TRBD2
J gene: TRBJ2-2
V gene: TRBV6-2/TRBV6-3
clone size: NA
CDR3 protein: CASHLGLAVTGELFF
CDR3 DNA: TGTGCCAGTCATCTGGGACTAGCGGTTACCGGGGAGCTGTTTTTT

D gene: NA
J gene: TRBJ1-1
V gene: TRBV7-9
clone size: NA
CDR3 protein: CASSHRICTEAFF
CDR3 DNA: TGTGCCAGCAGCCACCGGATATGCACTGAAGCTTTCTTT

D gene: TRBD2
J gene: TRBJ2-1
V gene: TRBV12-3/TRBV12-4
clone size: few
CDR3 protein: CASSFFSGGRGEQFF
CDR3 DNA: TGTGCCAGCAGTTTCTTTAGCGGGGGTCGAGGTGAGCAGTTCTTC

D gene: TRBD1
J gene: TRBJ1-2
V gene: TRBV7-9
clone size: NA
CDR3 protein: CASSPAGTGNTGYTF
CDR3 DNA: TGTGCCAGCAGCCCTGCCGGGACAGGCAACACGGGCTACACCTTC

D gene: NA
J gene: TRBJ1-6
V gene: TRBV7-2
clone size: few
CDR3 protein: CASSADSPNSPLHF
CDR3 DNA: TGTGCCAGCAGCGCGGACAGTCCGAATTCACCCCTCCACTTT

D gene: TRBD1
J gene: TRBJ1-1
V gene: TRBV20-1
clone size: NA
CDR3 protein: CSARANPQTGEGKAFF
CDR3 DNA: TGCAGTGCTAGAGCAAACCCTCAGACAGGGGAGGGAAAAGCTTTCTTT

D gene: TRBD2
J gene: TRBJ2-3
V gene: TRBV29-1
clone size: NA
CDR3 protein: CSVEWREPETVLDTQYF
CDR3 DNA: TGCAGCGTTGAATGGCGGGAGCCGGAGACGGTTTTAGATACGCAGTATTTT

D gene: NA
J gene: TRBJ2-7
V gene: TRBV5-1
clone size: NA
CDR3 protein: CASRSSPHFYEQYF
CDR3 DNA: TGCGCCAGCAGGTCCAGTCCCCACTTCTACGAGCAGTACTTC

D gene: NA
J gene: TRBJ1-3
V gene: TRBV29-1
clone size: few
CDR3 protein: CSALFGTTIYF
CDR3 DNA: TGCAGCGCCCTATTCGGGACAACCATATATTTT

D gene: NA
J gene: TRBJ2-1
V gene: TRBV21-1
clone size: NA
CDR3 protein: CASSSGGVYHDEQFF
CDR3 DNA: TGTGCCAGCAGTTCGGGAGGAGTGTACCACGATGAGCAGTTCTTC

D gene: NA
J gene: TRBJ2-1
V gene: TRBV6-2/TRBV6-3
clone size: few
CDR3 protein: CASSYLRGRFDYNEQFF
CDR3 DNA: TGTGCCAGCAGTTACTTACGAGGGAGATTTGATTACAATGAGCAGTTCTTC

D gene: TRBD1
J gene: TRBJ2-7
V gene: TRBV29-1
clone size: NA
CDR3 protein: CSVRPGTGNYEQYF
CDR3 DNA: TGCAGCGTGAGACCCGGGACAGGGAACTACGAGCAGTACTTC

D gene: TRBD2
J gene: TRBJ2-3
V gene: TRBV7-9
clone size: few
CDR3 protein: CASSLELAGGSYF
CDR3 DNA: TGTGCCAGCAGCTTAGAGCTAGCGGGGGGATCGTATTTT

D gene: NA
J gene: TRBJ1-1
V gene: TRBV7-2
clone size: NA
CDR3 protein: CASSFGGGRTEAFF
CDR3 DNA: TGTGCCAGCAGCTTCGGGGGGGGTAGGACTGAAGCTTTCTTT

D gene: NA
J gene: TRBJ2-1
V gene: TRBV20-1
clone size: few
CDR3 protein: CSASLGLDSYNEQFF
CDR3 DNA: TGCAGTGCCTCCCTCGGACTGGATTCCTACAATGAGCAGTTCTTC

D gene: NA
J gene: TRBJ2-3
V gene: TRBV9
clone size: NA
CDR3 protein: CASSAGSSGTDTQYF
CDR3 DNA: TGTGCCAGCAGCGCAGGGTCCTCTGGCACAGATACGCAGTATTTT

D gene: NA
J gene: TRBJ2-7
V gene: TRBV18
clone size: few
CDR3 protein: CASSPLDSYEQYF
CDR3 DNA: TGTGCCAGCTCACCGCTAGATTCCTACGAGCAGTACTTC

D gene: TRBD1
J gene: TRBJ2-7
V gene: TRBV20-1
clone size: NA
CDR3 protein: CSAYGQVSYEQYF
CDR3 DNA: TGCAGTGCTTACGGACAGGTCTCCTACGAGCAGTACTTC

D gene: NA
J gene: TRBJ2-7
V gene: TRBV6-6
clone size: NA
CDR3 protein: CASSYEGGGRYEQYF
CDR3 DNA: TGTGCCAGCAGTTACGAAGGAGGGGGCCGCTACGAGCAGTACTTC

D gene: TRBD2
J gene: TRBJ2-1
V gene: TRBV7-2
clone size: few
CDR3 protein: CASSLVITSVEQFF
CDR3 DNA: TGTGCCAGCAGCTTAGTGATCACTAGCGTAGAGCAGTTCTTC

D gene: NA
J gene: TRBJ2-7
V gene: TRBV15
clone size: few
CDR3 protein: CATSRDTYEQYF
CDR3 DNA: TGTGCCACCAGCAGAGACACCTACGAGCAGTACTTC

D gene: TRBD2
J gene: TRBJ2-7
V gene: TRBV27
clone size: NA
CDR3 protein: CASSTSGAAYEQYF
CDR3 DNA: TGTGCCAGCAGCACTAGCGGGGCCGCCTACGAGCAGTACTTC

D gene: NA
J gene: TRBJ2-1
V gene: TRBV2
clone size: few
CDR3 protein: CASSPDGLVGYNEQFF
CDR3 DNA: TGTGCCAGCAGTCCTGATGGTCTGGTGGGCTACAATGAGCAGTTCTTC

D gene: NA
J gene: TRBJ2-7
V gene: TRBV6-5
clone size: NA
CDR3 protein: CASSYAALGEQYF
CDR3 DNA: TGTGCCAGCAGTTACGCAGCTTTGGGCGAGCAGTACTTC

D gene: TRBD2
J gene: TRBJ2-5
V gene: TRBV25-1
clone size: NA
CDR3 protein: CASSEGRGLYEVETQYF
CDR3 DNA: TGTGCCAGCAGTGAGGGGAGGGGTCTCTATGAGGTGGAGACCCAGTACTTC

D gene: NA
J gene: TRBJ2-1
V gene: TRBV7-9
clone size: NA
CDR3 protein: CASSSVVGGFGQFF
CDR3 DNA: TGTGCCAGCAGCTCCGTAGTGGGGGGATTCGGTCAGTTCTTC

D gene: NA
J gene: TRBJ2-7
V gene: TRBV6-1
clone size: NA
CDR3 protein: CASSSAVSYEQYF
CDR3 DNA: TGTGCCAGCAGTTCAGCGGTCTCCTACGAGCAGTACTTC

D gene: TRBD2
J gene: TRBJ2-5
V gene: TRBV5-1
clone size: NA
CDR3 protein: CASTLGLAGGGETQYF
CDR3 DNA: TGCGCCAGCACGCTGGGACTAGCGGGGGGTGGAGAGACCCAGTACTTC

D gene: TRBD1
J gene: TRBJ1-2
V gene: TRBV7-9
clone size: NA
CDR3 protein: CASSLDALDRVVYGYTF
CDR3 DNA: TGTGCCAGCAGCTTAGACGCCCTGGACAGGGTTGTCTATGGCTACACCTTC

D gene: NA
J gene: TRBJ1-1
V gene: TRBV12-3/TRBV12-4
clone size: few
CDR3 protein: CASSLLGGLTEAFF
CDR3 DNA: TGTGCCAGCAGTTTACTGGGGGGGCTCACTGAAGCTTTCTTT

D gene: NA
J gene: TRBJ2-7
V gene: TRBV12-3/TRBV12-4
clone size: NA
CDR3 protein: CASSLDTPGQQYF
CDR3 DNA: TGTGCCAGCAGTTTAGACACTCCCGGGCAGCAGTACTTC

D gene: TRBD2
J gene: TRBJ2-2
V gene: TRBV9
clone size: NA
CDR3 protein: CASSVARLAGGTGELFF
CDR3 DNA: TGTGCCAGCAGCGTAGCGCGGCTAGCGGGAGGCACCGGGGAGCTGTTTTTT

D gene: NA
J gene: TRBJ2-1
V gene: TRBV11-2
clone size: few
CDR3 protein: CASSQGRVGYNEQFF
CDR3 DNA: TGTGCCAGCAGCCAGGGCCGTGTGGGGTACAATGAGCAGTTCTTC

D gene: TRBD1
J gene: TRBJ1-1
V gene: TRBV4-3
clone size: few
CDR3 protein: CASSQELDRGTSEAFF
CDR3 DNA: TGCGCCAGCAGCCAAGAATTGGACAGGGGGACGTCTGAAGCTTTCTTT

D gene: NA
J gene: TRBJ2-1
V gene: TRBV10-3
clone size: few
CDR3 protein: CAISEAKVSGSFADEQFF
CDR3 DNA: TGTGCCATCAGTGAGGCCAAAGTCAGCGGTTCCTTCGCAGATGAGCAGTTCTTC

D gene: NA
J gene: TRBJ1-5
V gene: TRBV7-8
clone size: NA
CDR3 protein: CASSPRDTSQPQHF
CDR3 DNA: TGTGCCAGCAGCCCCCGGGACACTTCTCAGCCCCAGCATTTT

D gene: NA
J gene: TRBJ2-3
V gene: TRBV5-1
clone size: NA
CDR3 protein: CASRATPTDTQYF
CDR3 DNA: TGCGCCAGCAGGGCAACTCCCACAGATACGCAGTATTTT

D gene: TRBD2
J gene: TRBJ2-1
V gene: TRBV20-1
clone size: many
CDR3 protein: CSAFGTSGRGEQFF
CDR3 DNA: TGCAGTGCTTTTGGGACTAGCGGAAGAGGTGAGCAGTTCTTC

D gene: TRBD2
J gene: TRBJ2-2
V gene: TRBV4-1
clone size: few
CDR3 protein: CASSQEGTSGGMVFF
CDR3 DNA: TGCGCCAGCAGCCAAGAGGGGACTAGCGGGGGGATGGTGTTTTTT

D gene: TRBD2
J gene: TRBJ2-5
V gene: TRBV4-1
clone size: NA
CDR3 protein: CASSQGPRGDQETQYF
CDR3 DNA: TGCGCCAGCAGCCAAGGACCGCGGGGGGACCAAGAGACCCAGTACTTC

D gene: NA
J gene: TRBJ1-2
V gene: TRBV6-5
clone size: NA
CDR3 protein: CASSYKLEGYYGYTF
CDR3 DNA: TGTGCCAGCAGTTACAAGTTAGAGGGGTACTATGGCTACACCTTC

D gene: NA
J gene: TRBJ2-3
V gene: TRBV29-1
clone size: few
CDR3 protein: CSVVRAGGTDTQYF
CDR3 DNA: TGCAGCGTTGTCCGCGCCGGCGGCACAGATACGCAGTATTTT

D gene: NA
J gene: TRBJ2-3
V gene: TRBV5-6
clone size: many
CDR3 protein: CASSVVGRRTDTQYF
CDR3 DNA: TGTGCCAGCAGCGTCGTTGGGAGGCGCACAGATACGCAGTATTTT

D gene: TRBD1
J gene: TRBJ2-1
V gene: TRBV7-8
clone size: NA
CDR3 protein: CASSRPVGTGTGIGYNEQFF
CDR3 DNA: TGTGCCAGCAGCCGCCCCGTCGGGACAGGGACCGGGATCGGATACAATGAGCAGTTCTTC